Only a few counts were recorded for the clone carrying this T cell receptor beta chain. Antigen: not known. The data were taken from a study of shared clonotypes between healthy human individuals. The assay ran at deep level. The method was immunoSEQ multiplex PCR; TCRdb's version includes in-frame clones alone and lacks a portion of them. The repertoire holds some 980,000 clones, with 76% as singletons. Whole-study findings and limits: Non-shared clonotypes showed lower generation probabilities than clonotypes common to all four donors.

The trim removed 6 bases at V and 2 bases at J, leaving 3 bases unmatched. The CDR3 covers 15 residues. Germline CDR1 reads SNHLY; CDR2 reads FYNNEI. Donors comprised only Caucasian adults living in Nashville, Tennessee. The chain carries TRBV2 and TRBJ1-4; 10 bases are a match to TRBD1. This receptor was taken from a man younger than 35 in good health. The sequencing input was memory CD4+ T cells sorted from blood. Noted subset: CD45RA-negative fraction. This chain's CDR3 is CASRDRGLTNEKLFF. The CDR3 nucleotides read TGTGCCAGCAGGGACAGGGGGTTGACTAATGAAAAACTGTTTTTT.